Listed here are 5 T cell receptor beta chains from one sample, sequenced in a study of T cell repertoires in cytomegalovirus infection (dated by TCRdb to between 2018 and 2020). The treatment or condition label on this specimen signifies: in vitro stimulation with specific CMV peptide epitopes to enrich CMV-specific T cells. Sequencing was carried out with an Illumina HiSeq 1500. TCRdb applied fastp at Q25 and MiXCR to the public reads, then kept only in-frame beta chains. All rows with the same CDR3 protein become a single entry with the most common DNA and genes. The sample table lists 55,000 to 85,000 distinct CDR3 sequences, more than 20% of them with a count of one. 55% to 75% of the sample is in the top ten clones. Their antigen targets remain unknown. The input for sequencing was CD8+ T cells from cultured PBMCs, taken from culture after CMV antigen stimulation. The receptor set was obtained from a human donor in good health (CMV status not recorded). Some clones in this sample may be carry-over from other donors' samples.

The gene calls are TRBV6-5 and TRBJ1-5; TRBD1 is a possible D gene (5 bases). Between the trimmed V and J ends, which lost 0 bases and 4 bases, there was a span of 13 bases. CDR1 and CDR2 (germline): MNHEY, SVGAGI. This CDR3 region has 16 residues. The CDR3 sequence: CASSYSAAGTNQPQHF. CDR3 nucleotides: TGTGCCAGCAGTTACTCTGCTGCAGGGACGAATCAGCCCCAGCATTTT.

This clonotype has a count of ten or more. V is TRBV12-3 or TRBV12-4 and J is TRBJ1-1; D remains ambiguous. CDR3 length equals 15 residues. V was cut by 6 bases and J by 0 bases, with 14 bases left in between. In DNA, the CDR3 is TGTGCCAGCAGCTCCGCGGAGAGAGTGAACACTGAAGCTTTCTTT. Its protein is CASSSAERVNTEAFF.

CDR3 region: CASSLIHSNTEAFF. The CDR3 DNA reads TGTGCCAGCAGCTTGATACACTCGAACACTGAAGCTTTCTTT. V usage is TRBV5-8 and J usage is TRBJ1-1; D is uncertain. The CDR3 has 14 amino acids. The V gene's germline CDR1 is SGHTS and CDR2 YDEGEE. Trimming shortened V by 1 base and J by 1 base, and 8 bases separated the two germline ends.

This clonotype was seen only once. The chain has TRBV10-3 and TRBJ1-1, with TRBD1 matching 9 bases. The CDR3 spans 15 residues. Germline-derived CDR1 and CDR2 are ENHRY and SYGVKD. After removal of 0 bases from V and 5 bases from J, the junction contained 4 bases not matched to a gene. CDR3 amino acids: CAISESGQGWTEAFF. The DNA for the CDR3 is TGTGCCATCAGTGAGTCAGGACAGGGGTGGACTGAAGCTTTCTTT.

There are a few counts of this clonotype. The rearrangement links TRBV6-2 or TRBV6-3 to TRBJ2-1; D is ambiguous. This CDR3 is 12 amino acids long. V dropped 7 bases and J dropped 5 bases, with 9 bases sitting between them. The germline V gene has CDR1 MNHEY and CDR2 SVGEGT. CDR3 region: CASTLDNNEQFF. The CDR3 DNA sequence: TGTGCCAGCACCCTTGATAACAATGAGCAGTTCTTC.